What follows are 15 T cell receptor beta chains derived from one specimen sequenced in a study of cytomegalovirus exposure and HLA in healthy donors. Primers included in the PCR were 60 Vbeta and 13 Jbeta primers. Produced via immunoSEQ multiplex PCR; TCRdb's table is partial and in-frame only. The table includes under 200,000 clones, 65% to 85% detected once. Sequences were obtained from PBMCs. These TCRs come from a woman aged 45-65 years in good health and CMV-seropositive.

The chain uses TRBV9 and TRBJ2-7, with 14 bases aligning to TRBD2. CDR1 SGDLS and CDR2 YYNGEE come from the germline V gene. J was trimmed by 6 bases and V by 2 bases; bases with no gene match: 10. The CDR3 is 17 residues long. CDR3 sequence: CASSVSGTSGSTGEQYF. The DNA of the CDR3 is TGTGCCAGCAGCGTTTCCGGGACTAGCGGGAGTACTGGCGAGCAGTACTTC.

The CDR3 spells CASRGGSSNQPQHF. In nucleotides, the CDR3 is TGTGCCAGTCGAGGAGGGAGTAGCAATCAGCCCCAGCATTTT. The chain is built from TRBV19 and TRBJ1-5; D gene uncertain. Per germline, CDR1 LNHDA and CDR2 SQIVND (reference sequence). The germline V and J ends were trimmed by 8 bases and 0 bases, with 11 bases remaining between them. The CDR3 extends over 14 amino acids.

The rearrangement links TRBV4-3 to TRBJ2-7; 11 bases are shared with TRBD1. The CDR3 totals 15 residues. Germline V gene lookup returns CDR1 LGHNA and CDR2 YSLEER. Trimming at V came to 5 bases and at J to 3 bases, leaving 6 bases not matched to a gene. Written as DNA, the CDR3 is TGCGCCAGCAGCTGGGGACAGGGGGAAGGCTACGAGCAGTACTTC. Translated: CASSWGQGEGYEQYF.

The rearrangement joins TRBV28 to TRBJ2-7; 9 bases are shared with TRBD1. The V gene's germline CDR1 is MDHEN and CDR2 SYDVKM. The CDR3 extends over 14 amino acids. Germline trimming cut 5 bases from V and 10 bases from J; bases unmatched to any gene: 12. The CDR3: CASSLPGQGKSQYF. As DNA, the CDR3 is TGTGCCAGCAGTCTCCCGGGACAGGGAAAAAGTCAGTACTTC.

This clone was detected only once. This chain joins TRBV27 and TRBJ1-5, with D perhaps matching TRBD1 (6 bases). The CDR3 has 15 residues. V lost 5 bases and J 6 bases, leaving 17 bases between the germline ends. Germline V lookup: CDR1 MNHEY, CDR2 SMNVEV (reference sequence). CDR3 DNA: TGTGCCAGCAGTCCCCTACAGGGCGCGGCTCAGCCCCAGCATTTT. Protein product: CASSPLQGAAQPQHF.

V and J are TRBV6-1 and TRBJ1-2; TRBD1 matches 7 bases. This CDR3 has 14 amino acids. Trimming at V came to 7 bases and at J to 0 bases, leaving 5 bases not matched to a gene. The V gene's germline CDR1 is MNHNS and CDR2 SASEGT. CDR3 sequence: CASIRDSANYGYTF. DNA of the CDR3: TGTGCCAGCATCCGGGACAGCGCTAACTATGGCTACACCTTC.

The V and J genes are TRBV6-5 and TRBJ1-2; TRBD1 matches 7 bases. This CDR3 spans 12 amino acids. Germline V CDR1 and CDR2: MNHEY, SVGAGI. V lost 9 bases and J lost 4; bases outside the gene matches: 5. The CDR3 region has the DNA TGTGCCAGTAAGACAGGGACCTATGGCTACACCTTC. The encoded protein is CASKTGTYGYTF.

V usage is TRBV7-3 and J usage is TRBJ1-5; unclear D gene. Trimming took off 6 bases at V and 6 bases at J, with 12 bases between the two ends. The germline CDR1 and CDR2 sequences are SGHTA and FQGTGA. CDR3 size: 13 residues. The CDR3 here is CASSRGEGQPQHF. The CDR3 DNA reads TGTGCCAGCAGTCGCGGGGAGGGTCAGCCCCAGCATTTT.

The chain couples TRBV5-4 to TRBJ2-3; 8 bases align to TRBD2. Trimming cost V 4 bases and J 7 bases; bases outside gene matches: 11. The CDR3 is made up of 15 amino acids. Germline V lookup: CDR1 SGHNT, CDR2 YYREEE (reference sequence). The CDR3 loop is CASSLSPGTRYTQYF. The CDR3, as DNA: TGTGCCAGCAGCCTATCACCCGGGACTAGGTATACGCAGTATTTT.

The rearrangement uses TRBV28 and TRBJ2-2, with 10 positions matching TRBD1. With V trimmed by 6 bases and J by 4 bases, 17 bases remained unmatched. CDR3 size: 19 residues. The germline CDR1 and CDR2 sequences are MDHEN and SYDVKM. The CDR3 sequence: CASSPDRGLLMGFTGELFF. The CDR3 DNA reads TGTGCCAGCAGCCCTGACAGGGGGCTCCTTATGGGATTCACCGGGGAGCTGTTTTTT.

J is TRBJ2-7 and V is TRBV18, with D maybe TRBD2 (6 bases). Germline CDR1 reads KGHSH; CDR2 reads LQKENI. Trimming stripped 0 bases from V and 6 bases from J, with 15 bases between. CDR3 length: 15 amino acids. The DNA for the CDR3 is TGTGCCAGCTCACCACCGGAGGGATTGGGCTTCGAGCAGTACTTC. Residues: CASSPPEGLGFEQYF.

The chain links TRBV5-8 to TRBJ2-5, with a possible D match to TRBD1 (7 bases). This CDR3 comprises 16 residues. Germline V gene lookup returns CDR1 SGHTS and CDR2 YDEGEE. V was cut by 3 bases and J by 4 bases, with 19 bases left in between. CDR3 residues: CASSSRGVGQRETQYF. CDR3 in DNA: TGTGCCAGCAGCTCCAGGGGGGTCGGGCAACGAGAGACCCAGTACTTC.

The V call is TRBV11-1, the J call TRBJ2-7; a weak D match, TRBD1 (6 bases). Per germline, CDR1 SGHAT and CDR2 FQDESV (reference sequence). The germline V and J ends were trimmed by 3 bases and 3 bases, with 6 bases remaining between them. CDR3 length equals 12 residues. This chain's CDR3 is CASSLTGYEQYF. The CDR3 DNA follows: TGTGCCAGCAGCTTGACAGGCTACGAGCAGTACTTC.

The V call is TRBV2, the J call TRBJ1-5; TRBD1 matches 11 bases. The CDR3 covers 14 residues. Trimming took 7 bases from V and 5 from J; bases not matched to a gene: 4. Germline V CDR1 and CDR2: SNHLY, FYNNEI. CDR3 protein: CASTGQGADQPQHF. The DNA of the CDR3 is TGTGCCAGCACAGGACAGGGGGCTGATCAGCCCCAGCATTTT. Drawing the rest from reference TRBV2 and TRBJ1-5, the complete variable domain is EPEVTQTPSHQVTQMGQEVILRCVPISNHLYFYWYRQILGQKVEFLVSFYNNEISEKSEIFDDQFSVERPDGSNFTLKIRSTKLEDSAMYFCASTGQGADQPQHFGDGTRLSIL.

This clone was seen only a few times. The V gene is TRBV30, the J gene TRBJ1-5; no definite D call. The CDR3 length is 15 residues. CDR1 and CDR2 from the germline V gene are GTSNPN and SVGIG (reference sequence). Between the trimmed V and J ends, which lost 3 bases and 0 bases, there was a span of 12 bases. The CDR3 loop reads CAWSPMGTSNQPQHF. CDR3 in DNA: TGTGCCTGGAGCCCTATGGGCACTAGCAATCAGCCCCAGCATTTT.